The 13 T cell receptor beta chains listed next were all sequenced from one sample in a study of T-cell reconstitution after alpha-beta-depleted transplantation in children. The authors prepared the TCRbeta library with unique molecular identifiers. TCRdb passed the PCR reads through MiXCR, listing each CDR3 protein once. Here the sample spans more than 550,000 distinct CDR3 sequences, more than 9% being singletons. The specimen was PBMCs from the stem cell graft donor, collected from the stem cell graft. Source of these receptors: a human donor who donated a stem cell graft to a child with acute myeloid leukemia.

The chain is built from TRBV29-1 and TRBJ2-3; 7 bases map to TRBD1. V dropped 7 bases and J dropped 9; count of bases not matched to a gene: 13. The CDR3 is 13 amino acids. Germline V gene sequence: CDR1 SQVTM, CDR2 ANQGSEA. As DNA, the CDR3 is TGCAGCGCCCCCCGACAGGGCTCAGTAACGCAGTATTTT. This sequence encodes CSAPRQGSVTQYF.

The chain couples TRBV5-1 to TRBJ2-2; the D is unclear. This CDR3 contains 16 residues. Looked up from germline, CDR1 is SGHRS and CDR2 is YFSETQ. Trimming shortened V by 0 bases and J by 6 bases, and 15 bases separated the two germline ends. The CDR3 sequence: CASSLVASGTAGELFF. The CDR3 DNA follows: TGCGCCAGCAGCTTGGTCGCCTCCGGTACCGCCGGGGAGCTGTTTTTT.

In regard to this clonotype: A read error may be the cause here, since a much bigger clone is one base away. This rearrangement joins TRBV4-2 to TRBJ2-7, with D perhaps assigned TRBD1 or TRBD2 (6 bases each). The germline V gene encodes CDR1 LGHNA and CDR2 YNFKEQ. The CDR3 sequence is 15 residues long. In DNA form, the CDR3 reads TGTGCCAGCAGCCAACACAGGGAGGCCCCCTACGAGCTGTACTTC. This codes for CASSQHREAPYELYF.

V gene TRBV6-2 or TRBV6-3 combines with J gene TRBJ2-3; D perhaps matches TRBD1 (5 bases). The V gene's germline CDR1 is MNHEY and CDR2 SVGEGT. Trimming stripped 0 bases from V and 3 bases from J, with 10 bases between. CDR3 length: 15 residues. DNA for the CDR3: TGTGCCAGCAGTTACTCTACAGGACGTACAGATACGCAGTATTTT. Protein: CASSYSTGRTDTQYF.

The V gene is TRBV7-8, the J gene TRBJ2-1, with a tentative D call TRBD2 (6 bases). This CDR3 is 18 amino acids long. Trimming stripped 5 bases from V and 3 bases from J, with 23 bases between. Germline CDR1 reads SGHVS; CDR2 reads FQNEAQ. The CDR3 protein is CASSPYGRRLADYNEQFF. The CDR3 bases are TGTGCCAGCAGCCCATATGGCCGGAGGTTAGCGGACTACAATGAGCAGTTCTTC.

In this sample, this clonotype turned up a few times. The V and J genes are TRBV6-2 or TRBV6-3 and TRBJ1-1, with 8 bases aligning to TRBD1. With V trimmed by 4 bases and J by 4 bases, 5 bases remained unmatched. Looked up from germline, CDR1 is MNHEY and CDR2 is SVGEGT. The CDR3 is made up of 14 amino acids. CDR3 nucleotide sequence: TGTGCCAGCAGTTGGTCCAGGGGGCTCACTGAAGCTTTCTTT. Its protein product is CASSWSRGLTEAFF.

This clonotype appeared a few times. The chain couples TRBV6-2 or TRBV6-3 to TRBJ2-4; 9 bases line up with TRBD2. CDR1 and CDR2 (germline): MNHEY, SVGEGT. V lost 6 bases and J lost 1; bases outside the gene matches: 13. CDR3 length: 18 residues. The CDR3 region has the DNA TGTGCCAGCAGCCTTGGACTAGCGACTGGTGGGGCCAAAAACATTCAGTACTTC. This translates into CASSLGLATGGAKNIQYF.

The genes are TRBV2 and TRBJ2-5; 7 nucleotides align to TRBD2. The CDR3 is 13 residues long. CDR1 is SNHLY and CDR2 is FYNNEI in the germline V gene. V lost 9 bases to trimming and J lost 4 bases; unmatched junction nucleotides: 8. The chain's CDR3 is CARNSGRRETQYF. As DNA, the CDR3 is TGTGCCAGGAATAGCGGGCGGCGAGAGACCCAGTACTTC.

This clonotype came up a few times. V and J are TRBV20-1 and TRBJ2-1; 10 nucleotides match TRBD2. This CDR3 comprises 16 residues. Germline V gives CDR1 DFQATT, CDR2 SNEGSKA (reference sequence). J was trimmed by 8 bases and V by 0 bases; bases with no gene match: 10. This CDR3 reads CSARDLGAGGPHEQFF. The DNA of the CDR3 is TGCAGTGCTAGAGATCTCGGAGCGGGAGGGCCCCATGAGCAGTTCTTC.

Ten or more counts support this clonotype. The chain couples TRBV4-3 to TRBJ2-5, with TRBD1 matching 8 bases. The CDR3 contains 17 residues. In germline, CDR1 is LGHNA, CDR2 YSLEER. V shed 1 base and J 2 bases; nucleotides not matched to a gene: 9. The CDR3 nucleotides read TGCGCCAGCAGCCAAGGGGTCCGACAGGGGCTACAAGAGACCCAGTACTTC. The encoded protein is CASSQGVRQGLQETQYF.

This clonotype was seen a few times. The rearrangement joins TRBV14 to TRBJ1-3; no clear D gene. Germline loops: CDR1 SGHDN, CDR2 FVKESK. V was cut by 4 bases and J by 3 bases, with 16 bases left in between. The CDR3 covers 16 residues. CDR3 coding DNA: TGTGCCAGCAGCCCGGCCGGGCCAAGATTTGGAAACACCATATATTTT. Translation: CASSPAGPRFGNTIYF.

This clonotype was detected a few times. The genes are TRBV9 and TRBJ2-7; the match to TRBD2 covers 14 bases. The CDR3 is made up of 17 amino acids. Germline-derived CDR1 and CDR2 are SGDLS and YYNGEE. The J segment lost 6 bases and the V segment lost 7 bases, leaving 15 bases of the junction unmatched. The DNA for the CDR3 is TGTGCCAGCCTCGGGACTAGCGGGAGAGTGCCCAGACTCGAGCAGTACTTC. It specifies CASLGTSGRVPRLEQYF.

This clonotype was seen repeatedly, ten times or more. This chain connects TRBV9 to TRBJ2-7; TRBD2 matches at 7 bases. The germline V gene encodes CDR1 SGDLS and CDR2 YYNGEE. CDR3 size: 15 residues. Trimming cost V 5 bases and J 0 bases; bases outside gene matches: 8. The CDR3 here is CASSTQSSGSYEQYF. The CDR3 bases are TGTGCCAGCAGTACACAATCTAGCGGCTCCTACGAGCAGTACTTC. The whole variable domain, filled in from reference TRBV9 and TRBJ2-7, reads DSGVTQTPKHLITATGQRVTLRCSPRSGDLSVYWYQQSLDQGLQFLIQYYNGEERAKGNILERFSAQQFPDLHSELNLSSLELGDSALYFCASSTQSSGSYEQYFGPGTRLTVT.